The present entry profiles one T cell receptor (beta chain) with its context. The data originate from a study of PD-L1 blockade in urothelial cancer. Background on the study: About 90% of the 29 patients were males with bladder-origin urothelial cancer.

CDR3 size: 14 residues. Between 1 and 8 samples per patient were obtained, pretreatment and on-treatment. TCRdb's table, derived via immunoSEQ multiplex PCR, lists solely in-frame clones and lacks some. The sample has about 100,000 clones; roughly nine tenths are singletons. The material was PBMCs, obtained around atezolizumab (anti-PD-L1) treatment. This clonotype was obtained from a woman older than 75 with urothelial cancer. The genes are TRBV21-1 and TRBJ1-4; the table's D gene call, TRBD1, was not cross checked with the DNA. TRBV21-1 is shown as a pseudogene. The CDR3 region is CASSNTGLVEKLFF. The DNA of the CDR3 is TGTGCCAGCAGCAACACAGGGTTAGTGGAAAAACTGTTTTTT.